The sequence of this TCR beta chain was determined in a study of patients and donors after allogeneic stem cell transplantation. The CDR3 has 13 amino acids. CDR1 and CDR2 from the germline V gene are ENHRY and SYGVKD. After removal of 6 bases from V and 1 base from J, the junction contained 2 bases not matched to a gene. TCRdb re-called the RT-PCR reads with MiXCR, one entry per CDR3 protein. In the table there are about a million distinct CDR3 sequences, over 15% of which are singletons. The receptor was derived from a human donor who was either an allogeneic HSCT recipient or a stem cell or donor lymphocyte infusion donor (not recorded which). It is not recorded whose cells these are; they may come from a transplant donor. The chain carries TRBV10-3 and TRBJ2-5; 7 nucleotides line up with TRBD2. Sequenced input: blood, either unsorted or a sorted T cell fraction (not recorded which). CDR3 in amino acids: CAISGLGQETQYF. CDR3 bases: TGTGCCATCAGCGGACTAGGCCAAGAGACCCAGTACTTC.